This T cell receptor (beta chain) was captured in a study of cytomegalovirus exposure and HLA in healthy donors listed by TCRdb under 2017. About the study as a whole: An earlier analysis of roughly 500 of the donors reported about 280 Gb of sequence data and 90 million to 120 million unique TCR beta sequences obtained from around 190 million T cells. Approximately 310 gigabases of sequencing data and 70 million to 85 million unique TCR sequences were included in an early release covering 550 to 800 HLA-typed donors. Of the approximately 400 genotyped donors, roughly 85% fell in the genetic ancestry cluster associated with self-reported Caucasian donors. The study aimed to test whether signatures of past pathogen exposure could be identified by cataloging public T cell receptors. Using immunosequencing, the study profiled T cell repertoires from 666 subjects and related those repertoires to cytomegalovirus serostatus. Besides the first cohort of roughly 660 subjects, a separate validation cohort made up of roughly 130 different subjects was used. The study combined high-throughput TCR immunosequencing, statistical association of individual TCRs with disease status, and machine learning to predict cytomegalovirus infection status. In a later analysis, previously published TCR beta repertoires from 666 donors were re-analyzed and high-resolution HLA genotyping was added so that TCR occurrence patterns could be studied. In the later analysis, no new phenotypic data were used to find candidate immune exposures; instead, reliance was placed on TCR beta sequences and their occurrence across donors. An earlier analysis of approximately 500 of the donors applied high-throughput TCR beta sequencing to assess whether each TCR beta V gene segment acted as functional or pseudogenic. Donor age, sex, ethnicity and CMV serostatus were compiled alongside the repertoire data. In a later genetic analysis, genome-wide SNP genotypes for about three fifths of the roughly 670 donors were used, and that subset was treated as a discovery cohort. Every repertoire in the discovery cohort had been generated on one and the same sequencing platform. Class I and class II HLA loci were covered by the typing at four-digit resolution. Typing coverage differed by locus: A, B, C, DRB1 and DQB1 were typed in about 629-640 donors, DQA1 in 522, DPA1 in some 600, and DPB1 in 450 to 490. Because of strong linkage in the cohort, roughly five DR-DQ haplotypes were treated as single units for association and clustering. Among some 400 genotyped donors of the cohort, an average of about 240,000 unique TCR beta nucleotide sequences was sequenced per donor, of which 15% to 20% were non-productive.

Library generation was performed with the immunoSEQ multiplex PCR assay. A mixture of 60 forward primers for TCR Vbeta segments and 13 reverse primers for TCR Jbeta segments was used in the multiplex PCR. The CDR3 region of rearranged TCR beta genes was amplified from genomic DNA with a multiplex PCR assay. On the Illumina HiSeq System, the amplified TCR beta libraries were sequenced as 87-base-pair reads. The authors' pipeline ran thus. In a later analysis, approximately 74 million unique TCR beta chains were counted across the roughly 670 repertoires, and roughly 10 million of these chains were shared by at least two donors. Raw reads were error-corrected and collapsed into unique sequences by a nearest-neighbor algorithm in which closely related sequences were merged to remove PCR and sequencing errors. CDR3 sequences were aligned to IMGT reference sequences to assign V, D and J gene segments. For a sequence to be retained, a match of at least six nucleotides to both a V gene segment and a J gene segment was required. A rearrangement counted as productive if the CDR3 had no stop codons and remained in frame with V and J, and every other rearrangement counted as non-productive. Following IMGT convention, CDR3 was defined as the stretch from the second conserved V-encoded cysteine to the conserved J-encoded phenylalanine. In an earlier analysis of more than 550 of the donors, sequences lacking an unambiguous match to a single V gene segment were excluded. In an earlier analysis of 450 to 700 of the donors, V segments were called functional above 56.7% productive rearrangements and were called segregating when the between-donor standard deviation exceeded 5%. To diagnose cytomegalovirus status from the catalog of TCR beta chain sequences, a statistical classification framework was built. A later analysis assigned V and J genes by comparing TCR nucleotide sequences with IMGT/GENE-DB human TR gene sequences. In a later analysis, CDR3 sequences and most-parsimonious VDJ recombination scenarios were assigned using the TCRdist pipeline. In a later analysis, each TCR beta chain was defined by its CDR3 amino acid sequence together with its V-gene family, and reads without a unique V-gene family were excluded. In a later analysis, a few hundred highly shared, low-generation-probability nucleotide sequences were removed to address suspected cross-contamination and a sequencing artifact. For each public chain, a later analysis derived a clonal expansion index from normalized ranks of inferred template counts within each repertoire. In a later analysis, generation probabilities were computed using a VDJ recombination model fitted to out-of-frame rearrangements, and the results were checked against IGoR. Hypergeometric tests were used in a later analysis to score TCR-TCR, TCR-HLA and TCR-CMV co-occurrence, with a repertoire-size bias correction applied to the TCR pairs. False discovery rates were estimated in a later analysis by permuting HLA or CMV assignments 20 times. A later analysis grouped co-occurring TCRs with DBSCAN, adding TCRdist sequence similarity when clustering within HLA-allele-positive subsets. Co-occurrence clustering excluded repertoires with fewer than 30,000 or more than 120,000 public chains, plus five with anomalous nucleotide sharing. Held by TCRdb, this immuneACCESS table contains in-frame sequences only and omits some clones. Under half of the omission traces to an unresolved V gene where checked; the cause of the rest is unknown. The V and J calls and clone size are taken from that table; D and trimming were inferred from the DNA. Across this sample there are 49,000 or so clones, with around 81% seen only once. The top ten hold under 2.5% of the sample.

Comment on this clone: Which antigen it targets is not known. Base qualities are missing; no much larger clone stands one base away.

On the study overall, not on this receptor specifically: According to the authors, the approach could potentially be generalized to other disease states and immunological phenotypes. In a later genetic analysis, a missense DCLRE1C variant was associated with V-gene and J-gene trimming of TCR beta chains, and the association was replicated in an independent cohort. The presence/absence analyses assumed that sequencing depth was roughly uniform across donors, and that assumption may not be true. CMV serostatus was the only immune exposure information available for the cohort. Broadly in line with IMGT annotations, most TCR beta V segments showed up in productive rearrangements about 87% or about 30% of the time in an earlier analysis of several hundred of the donors. Linkage disequilibrium might explain the correlated functional status among segregating V segments, but an unknown experimental factor could not be excluded. A further reported finding was that TCR beta sequences accurately predicted the HLA-A and HLA-B alleles for most subjects in the first cohort. When HLA alleles, especially DR and DQ, strongly co-occurred, attributing TCR associations to individual alleles was difficult. A later analysis found that most CMV-associated TCR beta chains appeared HLA-restricted, with HLA associations seemingly driven largely by CMV exposure. A cluster of highly shared sequence variants was judged likely to be a technical artifact of the sequencing pipeline. In a later analysis, the rate of TCR association differed among HLA loci, with DRB1 alleles having the most associated TCRs and HLA-C alleles having the fewest. The classifier was reported to diagnose cytomegalovirus status with high specificity and sensitivity in both the original cohort and the validation cohort. At a false discovery rate of 0.05, a later analysis linked roughly 17,000 TCR beta sequences to specific HLA alleles. The study gave a list of around 170 TCR beta chains associated with cytomegalovirus. Most TCR sequences were seen in very few donors, while some public TCRs were found in many individuals. A later genetic analysis reported fewer N-insertions in productive TCRs among donors in an Asian-associated ancestry cluster than the roughly 670-donor mean. Because some donors lacked HLA typing at each locus, the association tests relied only on the typed subset. Because counts were too low, roughly 16 rarely observed V segments, including chromosome 9 orphons, were left out of the earlier analysis of a few hundred of the donors. Some IMGT-functional V segments, including TRBV6-2 and TRBV6-3, could not be distinguished by the 87-base-pair reads and were therefore excluded. In a later analysis, HLA-associated TCR beta chains showed more clonal expansion and lower generation probabilities than non-associated chains that were equally common. In a later analysis, several top co-occurrence clusters were reported to appear linked to parvovirus B19, influenza, CMV and Epstein-Barr virus. A few of the identified cytomegalovirus-associated TCR beta chains were confirmed in vitro to be specific for cytomegalovirus antigens. This cohort had only TCR beta chains sequenced, and the lack of alpha or paired-chain data limited which features could be detected.

The cohort comprised hundreds of healthy bone marrow donors. Cohort members were all nominally healthy when sampled, although unrecorded immune exposures were likely present. The donor tested CMV seropositive, placing the donor among the 289 seropositive members of the cohort. A peripheral blood sample was provided by each donor, and peripheral blood mononuclear cells were used for TCR beta sequencing. The Qiagen DNeasy Blood Extraction Kit was used to extract genomic DNA from the blood cell samples. V is pared back by 8 bases and J by 0 bases, with 11 bases lying between the germline termini. Reading the germline V gene gives CDR1 SNHLY and CDR2 FYNNEI. The CDR3, from cysteine to phenylalanine, totals 13 residues. Of the read, only the CDR3 DNA is kept; its 39 bases are in frame from base 1.

This receptor chain uses TRBV2 and TRBJ2-7, with a weak D call of TRBD2 (5 bases match). Specimen: PBMCs. The source is a boy aged 5-17 years in good health and CMV-seropositive. The CDR3 protein sequence reads: CASEGFDSYEQYF. Here is the DNA: TGTGCCAGCGAGGGTTTTGACTCCTACGAGCAGTACTTC.